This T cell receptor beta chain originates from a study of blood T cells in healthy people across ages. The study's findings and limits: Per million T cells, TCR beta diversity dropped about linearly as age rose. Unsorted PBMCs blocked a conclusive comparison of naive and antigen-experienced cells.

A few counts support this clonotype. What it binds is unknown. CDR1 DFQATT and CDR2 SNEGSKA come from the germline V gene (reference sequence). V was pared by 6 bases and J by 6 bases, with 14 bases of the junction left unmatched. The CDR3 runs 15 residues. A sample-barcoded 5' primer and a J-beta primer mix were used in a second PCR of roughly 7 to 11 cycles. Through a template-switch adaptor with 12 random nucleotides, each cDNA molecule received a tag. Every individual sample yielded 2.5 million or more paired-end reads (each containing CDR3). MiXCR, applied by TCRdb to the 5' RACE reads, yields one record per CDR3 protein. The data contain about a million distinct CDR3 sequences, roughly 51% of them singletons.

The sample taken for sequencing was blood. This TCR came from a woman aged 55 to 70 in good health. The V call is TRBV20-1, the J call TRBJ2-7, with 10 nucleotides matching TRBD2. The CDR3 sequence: CSAQEGLAGASEQYF. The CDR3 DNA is TGCAGTGCCCAAGAGGGTCTAGCGGGAGCATCCGAGCAGTACTTC.